The present entry profiles one TCR beta chain with its context. This specimen comes from a study of blood T cell repertoires in COVID-19. Study in general: Donors in the United States, Italy and Spain gave samples during acute or convalescent COVID-19.

The CDR3 is made up of 17 amino acids. Germline V gene sequence: CDR1 KGHSH, CDR2 LQKENI. J gave up 2 bases and V 6 bases, and 8 bases lay outside the gene matches. Using immunoSEQ multiplex PCR, the repertoire was profiled, and TCRdb retains in-frame clones only, with some absent. The sample comprises hundreds of thousands of clones, approximately 85% of which are singletons, and roughly 5% rests with the top ten. This chain connects TRBV18 to TRBJ1-5, with 12 bases identical to TRBD1. This TCR derives from a man aged 50 or older with active or convalescent COVID-19. Input material: peripheral blood. The CDR3 nucleotides are TGTGCCAGCTCGCCGGGACAGGGGGCGGTGGGCAATCAGCCCCAGCATTTT. This sequence encodes CASSPGQGAVGNQPQHF. Full variable domain (outside the CDR3, taken from reference TRBV18 and TRBJ1-5): NAGVMQNPRHLVRRRGQEARLRCSPMKGHSHVYWYRQLPEEGLKFMVYLQKENIIDESGMPKERFSAEFPKEGPSILRIQQVVRGDSAAYFCASSPGQGAVGNQPQHFGDGTRLSIL.